Below, 31 T cell receptor beta chains from the same sample are listed, as sequenced in a study of blood T cell repertoires in COVID-19. Assay used: immunoSEQ multiplex PCR; TCRdb lists only in-frame clones, some missing. The sample includes around 120,000 clones, around four fifths seen only once; the top ten take more than 20%. Sequences were obtained from peripheral blood. The receptors were gathered from a human donor in a cohort sampled during active COVID-19.

The rearrangement uses TRBV6-4 and TRBJ2-3; D is unclear. CDR1 MRHNA and CDR2 SNTAGT come from the germline V gene. V was trimmed by 8 bases and J by 0 bases, leaving 15 bases between them. This CDR3 region has 15 residues. The chain's CDR3 is CASSPEIGSTDTQYF. As DNA, the CDR3 is TGTGCCAGCTCGCCCGAAATCGGTAGCACAGATACGCAGTATTTT.

The gene calls are TRBV3-1 (or the pseudogene TRBV3-2) and TRBJ2-3; 9 bases line up with TRBD2. Losses at the gene ends were 8 bases for V and 0 bases for J; bases not matched to a gene: 3. CDR1 and CDR2 (germline): LGHDT, YNNKEL (reference sequence). This CDR3 has 14 amino acids. The DNA for the CDR3 is TGTGCCAGCGCTGGGACTAGCAGCACAGATACGCAGTATTTT. It translates to CASAGTSSTDTQYF.

V usage is TRBV7-8 and J usage is TRBJ2-2, with 9 bases lining up with TRBD2. This CDR3 has 16 amino acids. V dropped 5 bases and J dropped 7; count of bases not matched to a gene: 11. CDR1 is SGHVS, CDR2 FQNEAQ, per germline. In DNA form, the CDR3 reads TGTGCCAGCAGCCCTTGGGCCGGCGGGGGGGACGGGGAGCTGTTTTTT. Its protein product is CASSPWAGGGDGELFF.

The chain recombines TRBV28 with TRBJ2-1; 13 bases are shared with TRBD2. V shed 5 bases and J 7 bases; nucleotides not matched to a gene: 5. The CDR3 is 15 residues long. The germline gives CDR1 MDHEN, CDR2 SYDVKM. In DNA, the CDR3 is TGTGCCAGCAGTGCCGGGACTAGCGGGAAGAATGAGCAGTTCTTC. Its translation: CASSAGTSGKNEQFF.

The V gene is TRBV5-1, the J gene TRBJ1-5; no firm D call. Germline CDR1 is SGHRS and CDR2 is YFSETQ. This CDR3 is 13 amino acids long. Trimming removed 0 bases at V and 4 bases at J, with 5 bases between. CDR3 loop: CASSLGQNQPQHF. In DNA, the CDR3 is TGCGCCAGCAGCTTGGGTCAAAATCAGCCCCAGCATTTT.

The chain joins TRBV6-5 to TRBJ1-2; D ambiguous. Germline V lookup: CDR1 MNHEY, CDR2 SVGAGI. Between the trimmed V and J ends, which lost 6 bases and 5 bases, there was a span of 16 bases. The CDR3 has 14 amino acids. CDR3 sequence: CASSPGGQTYGYTF. In nucleotides, the CDR3 is TGTGCCAGCAGCCCCGGTGGTCAGACTTATGGCTACACCTTC.

The V and J genes are TRBV11-1 and TRBJ2-2; TRBD2 agrees at 9 bases. After removal of 0 bases from V and 4 bases from J, the junction contained 6 bases not matched to a gene. Germline CDR1 reads SGHAT; CDR2 reads FQDESV (reference sequence). There are 17 residues in the CDR3. CDR3 DNA sequence: TGTGCCAGCAGCTTAGCGGGTGGGACTAGCTTCACCGGGGAGCTGTTTTTT. Protein: CASSLAGGTSFTGELFF. The complete variable domain, with remaining parts taken from reference TRBV11-1 and TRBJ2-2, reads EAEVAQSPRYKITEKSQAVAFWCDPISGHATLYWYRQILGQGPELLVQFQDESVVDDSQLPKDRFSAERLKGVDSTLKIQPAELGDSAMYLCASSLAGGTSFTGELFFGEGSRLTVL.

V and J are TRBV10-2 and TRBJ1-1, with a weak D call TRBD1 (6 bases). The CDR3 covers 12 residues. The V gene's germline CDR1 is WSHSY and CDR2 SAAADI. V gave up 4 bases and J gave up 8 bases, with 11 bases separating them. This chain's CDR3 is CASSGGGGEAFF. For the CDR3, the DNA is TGCGCCAGCAGTGGAGGGGGGGGAGAAGCTTTCTTT.

CDR3 DNA: TGTGCCAGCAGCTCGGGGGAGACCCAGTACTTC. Protein: CASSSGETQYF. The gene calls are TRBV7-6 and TRBJ2-5; possibly TRBD2 for D (5 bases). This CDR3 is 11 amino acids long. CDR1 is SGHVS, CDR2 FNYEAQ, per germline. V lost 4 bases and J lost 5, with 5 bases in between. Full variable domain (missing parts from reference TRBV7-6 and TRBJ2-5): GAGVSQSPRYKVTKRGQDVALRCDPISGHVSLYWYRQALGQGPEFLTYFNYEAQQDKSGLPNDRFSAERPEGSISTLTIQRTEQRDSAMYRCASSSGETQYFGPGTRLLVL.

The chain recombines TRBV5-5 with TRBJ2-5; D is perhaps TRBD1 (6 bases). Per germline, CDR1 SGHKS and CDR2 YYEKEE (reference sequence). This CDR3 has 15 residues. Trimming stripped 4 bases from V and 1 base from J, with 14 bases between. The CDR3 here is CASSPYTGTQETQYF. CDR3 nucleotide sequence: TGTGCCAGCAGCCCATATACAGGGACCCAAGAGACCCAGTACTTC.

The chain uses TRBV4-2 and TRBJ2-7, with 9 bases identical to TRBD2. In germline, CDR1 is LGHNA, CDR2 YNFKEQ. The CDR3 loop spans 17 amino acids. The trim removed 0 bases at V and 5 bases at J, leaving 11 bases unmatched. The chain's CDR3 is CASSQERRVAGDHEQYF. In nucleotides, the CDR3 is TGTGCCAGCAGCCAAGAAAGAAGGGTAGCGGGGGACCACGAGCAGTACTTC.

A note on this clone: Other nucleotide sequences in the sample specify the same CDR3. This rearrangement joins TRBV18 to TRBJ2-7; a weak D match, TRBD2 (5 bases). CDR1 is KGHSH, CDR2 LQKENI, per germline. This CDR3 region has 12 residues. V lost 6 bases and J lost 3, with 9 bases in between. The CDR3 here is CASSPGSYEQYF. The CDR3 region has the DNA TGTGCCAGCTCCCCGGGAAGCTACGAGCAGTACTTC.

This clone was counted only a few times. Here the CDR3 DNA reads TGCGCCAGCAGCTTGACTTCACAGGGCTCAGGAAACACCATATATTTT. Translated: CASSLTSQGSGNTIYF. The chain carries TRBV5-1 and TRBJ1-3; tentatively, D is TRBD1 (6 bases). The CDR3 has 16 amino acids. V was cut by 1 base and J by 4 bases, with 15 bases left in between. Germline CDR1 is SGHRS and CDR2 is YFSETQ.

The chain employs TRBV7-2 and TRBJ1-5; no firm D call. The CDR3 sequence is 16 residues long. The V end lost 1 base, the J end lost 7 bases, and 17 bases lay between the germline ends. From germline, CDR1 is SGHTA and CDR2 FQGNSA. The CDR3 loop reads CASSLGPVGSGQPQHF. CDR3 bases: TGTGCCAGCAGCTTAGGTCCGGTAGGTTCAGGACAGCCCCAGCATTTT.

The chain joins TRBV7-2 to TRBJ1-4, with D perhaps TRBD1 (5 bases). V lost 5 bases and J 0 bases, leaving 13 bases between the germline ends. Germline CDR1 is SGHTA and CDR2 is FQGNSA. The CDR3 contains 16 residues. The CDR3 bases are TGTGCCAGCAGCAGGCAGGGCCTTACAACTAATGAAAAACTGTTTTTT. Its protein product is CASSRQGLTTNEKLFF.

V and J are TRBV19 and TRBJ1-1, with D possibly TRBD1 on 6 matching bases. V was trimmed by 7 bases and J by 0 bases, leaving 15 bases between them. CDR1 is LNHDA, CDR2 SQIVND, per germline (reference sequence). The CDR3 is made up of 15 amino acids. CDR3 bases: TGTGCCAGTAACCGCCTACAGGGAATGAACACTGAAGCTTTCTTT. It codes for CASNRLQGMNTEAFF.

This clone has just one count. This sequence joins TRBV28 and TRBJ2-5, with 11 positions matching TRBD2. The CDR3 has 18 residues. Unmatched junction bases numbered 11, after V lost 3 bases and J lost 2 bases. Germline V gene sequence: CDR1 MDHEN, CDR2 SYDVKM. The CDR3 protein is CASSFYSGRVPSQETQYF. In nucleotides, the CDR3 is TGTGCCAGCAGTTTCTATAGCGGGAGGGTCCCCTCTCAAGAGACCCAGTACTTC.

CDR3 residues: CASSSQTGTEVEQYF. For the CDR3, the DNA is TGTGCCAGCAGCTCACAAACTGGGACAGAGGTCGAGCAGTACTTC. The rearrangement uses TRBV7-6 and TRBJ2-7; 7 nucleotides align to TRBD1. From germline, CDR1 is SGHVS and CDR2 FNYEAQ. Unmatched junction bases numbered 12, after V lost 4 bases and J lost 6 bases. The CDR3 runs 15 residues.

In DNA form, the CDR3 reads TGTGCCAGCAGCTATGGACTAGCCTATGAGCAGTTCTTC. This codes for CASSYGLAYEQFF. V gene TRBV7-6 combines with J gene TRBJ2-1, with 8 bases identical to TRBD2. Germline V gene data show CDR1 as SGHVS and CDR2 as FNYEAQ. The CDR3 consists of 13 residues. V lost 4 bases to trimming and J lost 8 bases; unmatched junction nucleotides: 4.

V gene TRBV9 combines with J gene TRBJ2-1; 7 bases are a match to TRBD2. V was pared by 5 bases and J by 2 bases, with 10 bases of the junction left unmatched. This CDR3 spans 16 amino acids. The germline V gene has CDR1 SGDLS and CDR2 YYNGEE. The CDR3 loop is CASRPTGEGTYNEQFF. The CDR3 DNA follows: TGTGCCAGCAGACCGACGGGGGAGGGGACCTACAATGAGCAGTTCTTC.

This clone was seen a handful of times. CDR3 bases: TGTGCCAGCAGTACTCCTCGACAGGGAGTTGGCGAGCAGTACTTC. Translated: CASSTPRQGVGEQYF. This chain links TRBV7-8 with TRBJ2-7, with TRBD1 identical over 7 bases. With V trimmed by 6 bases and J by 6 bases, 14 bases remained unmatched. This CDR3 spans 15 amino acids. CDR1 is SGHVS, CDR2 FQNEAQ, per germline.

This chain connects TRBV6-2 or TRBV6-3 to TRBJ1-6, with unresolved D. The CDR3 loop spans 14 amino acids. Per germline, CDR1 MNHEY and CDR2 SVGEGT. The V end was cut by 2 bases, the J end by 7 bases, with 9 bases between. The CDR3 loop is CASSYRTGNSPLHF. The CDR3 bases are TGTGCCAGCAGTTACCGGACGGGGAATTCACCCCTCCACTTT.

This clone showed up just a few times. The rearrangement links TRBV19 to TRBJ1-2; TRBD1 might be the D (6 bases). The V gene's germline CDR1 is LNHDA and CDR2 SQIVND (reference sequence). V lost 8 bases to trimming and J lost 3 bases, with 13 bases between them. CDR3 size: 13 residues. This CDR3 is CASPPGDDYGYTF. The CDR3 DNA is TGTGCCAGTCCTCCAGGGGATGACTATGGCTACACCTTC.

The rearrangement links TRBV28 to TRBJ1-1, with 8 bases aligning to TRBD1. There are 14 residues in the CDR3. J gave up 8 bases and V 5 bases, and 10 bases lay outside the gene matches. Germline V gene data show CDR1 as MDHEN and CDR2 as SYDVKM. CDR3 DNA sequence: TGTGCCAGCAGTCCCCCGGACAGGGCCGGGGAAGCTTTCTTT. This codes for CASSPPDRAGEAFF.

This rearrangement joins TRBV25-1 to TRBJ2-1; 12 bases are a match to TRBD2. This CDR3 is 16 amino acids long. V gave up 8 bases and J gave up 3 bases; unmatched junction bases: 8. Germline CDR1 reads MGHDK; CDR2 reads SYGVNS. The CDR3 loop is CASPRRLAGVYNEQFF. In DNA form, the CDR3 reads TGTGCCAGCCCGCGCCGACTAGCGGGGGTCTACAATGAGCAGTTCTTC.

The chain joins TRBV10-3 to TRBJ2-1; TRBD2 matches 11 bases. V gave up 2 bases and J gave up 5 bases; unmatched junction bases: 8. Germline values: CDR1 ENHRY, CDR2 SYGVKD. This CDR3 is 17 amino acids long. CDR3 amino acids: CAISERMTSGADNEQFF. CDR3 DNA sequence: TGTGCCATCAGTGAGCGAATGACTAGCGGGGCCGACAATGAGCAGTTCTTC.

This chain uses TRBV27 with TRBJ1-5, with no clear D. Germline CDR1 is MNHEY and CDR2 is SMNVEV (reference sequence). There are 13 residues in the CDR3. The ends were cut back, 8 bases at V and 7 bases at J, with 15 bases in the middle. CDR3 residues: CASSSRLGQPQHF. The CDR3 DNA follows: TGTGCCAGCTCTAGCAGGTTAGGGCAGCCCCAGCATTTT.

The rearrangement joins TRBV15 to TRBJ1-2; D ambiguous. The CDR3 contains 13 residues. Trimming cost V 3 bases and J 8 bases, with 13 bases left between them. Germline V gene sequence: CDR1 LNHNV, CDR2 YYDKDF (reference sequence). CDR3 loop: CATSSDLAVGYTF. CDR3 sequence (DNA): TGTGCCACCAGCAGTGACCTCGCGGTAGGCTACACCTTC.

The V call is TRBV30, the J call TRBJ2-7, with D uncertain. CDR3 length equals 11 residues. Per the germline V gene, CDR1 is GTSNPN and CDR2 is SVGIG (reference sequence). V was shortened by 1 base and J by 7 bases, with 8 bases between the two germline ends. This CDR3 reads CAWSAGGEQYF. CDR3 sequence (DNA): TGTGCCTGGAGTGCAGGTGGGGAGCAGTACTTC.

The V and J genes are TRBV27 and TRBJ2-5; tentative D call: TRBD2 (5 bases). V dropped 5 bases and J dropped 1 base, with 17 bases sitting between them. This CDR3 is 16 amino acids long. Germline CDR1 is MNHEY and CDR2 is SMNVEV (reference sequence). As DNA, the CDR3 is TGTGCCAGCAGTATCGCCCTGGGGAGCTTCCAAGAGACCCAGTACTTC. Protein sequence: CASSIALGSFQETQYF.

The V call is TRBV20-1, the J call TRBJ1-5; weak D call: TRBD1 (6 bases). CDR1 and CDR2 (germline): DFQATT, SNEGSKA (reference sequence). This CDR3 spans 15 amino acids. Trimming cost V 3 bases and J 2 bases, with 14 bases left between them. The CDR3 sequence: CSASSAGAGNQPQHF. The CDR3 DNA is TGCAGTGCTAGTTCGGCGGGGGCGGGCAATCAGCCCCAGCATTTT.